These T cell receptor beta chains were read from a single sample in a study of T cell changes during pregnancy in multiple sclerosis. This table comes from immunoSEQ multiplex PCR, and its TCRdb copy is limited to in-frame clones, with some not included. The repertoire has around 100,000 clones, around 91% of them found once; the top ten carry about 0.88%. The specimen comprised peripheral blood, sampled after pregnancy. The receptor source for this set is a female donor with multiple sclerosis, enrolled in a pregnancy study. CDR3s include the opening cysteine and the closing phenylalanine or tryptophan.

CDR3: CASSSSTGINEQFF; V: TRBV28; J: TRBJ2-1
CDR3: CASSSNAGVETQYF; V: TRBV11-2; J: TRBJ2-5
CDR3: CASSQDDRDSPLHF; V: TRBV4-2; J: TRBJ1-6
CDR3: CATSLGQALGAFF; V: TRBV15; J: TRBJ1-1
CDR3: CASSLAYQGISGNTIYF; V: TRBV5-1; J: TRBJ1-3
CDR3: CASSVPGTVYNEQFF; V: TRBV7-9; J: TRBJ2-1
CDR3: CASSLGTENTEAFF; V: TRBV7-9; J: TRBJ1-1
CDR3: CASSLVAGSTDTQYF; V: TRBV5-1; J: TRBJ2-3
CDR3: CATTYSGSRSYEQYF; V: TRBV15; J: TRBJ2-7
CDR3: CASSSRGGLQGGETQYF; V: TRBV9; J: TRBJ2-5
CDR3: CASSGHGELFF; V: TRBV27; J: TRBJ2-2
CDR3: CASSPALENQETQYF; V: TRBV27; J: TRBJ2-5
CDR3: CVRSLAGGAVNSNQPQHF; V: TRBV7-5; J: TRBJ1-5
CDR3: CASSLRAGNNEQFF; V: TRBV11-3; J: TRBJ2-1
CDR3: CASGLQGAGQPQHF; V: TRBV27; J: TRBJ1-5
CDR3: CASSSILEAKETQYF; V: TRBV18; J: TRBJ2-5